Listed below are T cell receptor beta chains from one sample, sequenced in a study of monozygotic twins with cystic fibrosis. Generated by immunoSEQ multiplex PCR, the TCRdb table keeps only in-frame clones and is missing some. Among approximately 28,000 clones listed, around four fifths were seen once. The sequencing input was blood. These receptors originate from a girl aged 2 to 10 with cystic fibrosis. CDR3s include the opening cysteine and the closing phenylalanine or tryptophan. The D gene is left open where the match is weak. Size values are once, few and many counts, or a class for expanded clones, and some rows have none.

V gene	J gene	D gene	clone size	CDR3 protein	CDR3 DNA
TRBV13	TRBJ2-5	NA	NA	CASSFHVERRTQETQYF	TGTGCCAGCAGCTTCCATGTGGAGCGGAGAACCCAAGAGACCCAGTACTTC
TRBV5-1	TRBJ2-7	NA	NA	CASSLEGQGLAGPLDEQYF	TGCGCCAGCAGCTTAGAGGGACAGGGCCTAGCGGGACCCCTAGACGAGCAGTACTTC
TRBV19	TRBJ2-2	NA	NA	CASSAIPQLMTRANTGELFF	TGTGCCAGTAGTGCGATTCCCCAACTAATGACTAGGGCGAACACCGGGGAGCTGTTTTTT
TRBV5-4	TRBJ2-2	TRBD2	once	CASSLDSGRADGGELFF	TGTGCCAGCAGCTTGGACAGCGGGAGGGCCGATGGCGGGGAGCTGTTTTTT
TRBV5-1	TRBJ1-5	NA	few	CASRWDSNQPQHF	TGCGCCAGCAGATGGGATAGCAATCAGCCCCAGCATTTT
TRBV13	TRBJ1-2	NA	NA	CASSLGRRSPTDGYTF	TGTGCCAGCAGCTTAGGCCGACGATCCCCCACGGATGGCTACACCTTC
TRBV4-1	TRBJ2-1	TRBD2	NA	CASSQGRLAGGTPYNEQFF	TGCGCCAGCAGCCAAGGTCGACTAGCGGGAGGGACACCCTACAATGAGCAGTTCTTC
TRBV19	TRBJ2-7	TRBD2	few	CASSLAGLSYEQYF	TGTGCCAGTAGTTTAGCGGGACTCTCCTACGAGCAGTACTTC
TRBV7-9	TRBJ1-1	NA	NA	CASSLEGAEAFF	TGTGCCAGCAGCTTAGAAGGTGCTGAAGCTTTCTTT
TRBV28	TRBJ2-7	NA	NA	CASGASSTYEQYF	TGTGCCAGCGGGGCTAGCAGTACCTACGAGCAGTACTTC
TRBV30	TRBJ2-1	TRBD2	once	CAWSPLAGGNEQFF	TGTGCCTGGAGTCCACTAGCGGGAGGAAATGAGCAGTTCTTC
TRBV5-6	TRBJ2-2	TRBD2	NA	CASSLVLAPGPDTGELFF	TGTGCCAGCAGCTTGGTACTAGCGCCCGGACCGGACACCGGGGAGCTGTTTTTT
TRBV7-9	TRBJ2-1	NA	once	CASGVSYNEQFF	TGTGCCAGCGGCGTCTCCTACAATGAGCAGTTCTTC
TRBV19	TRBJ1-1	TRBD1	NA	CASIPDREGNTEAFF	TGTGCCAGTATCCCCGACAGGGAGGGGAACACTGAAGCTTTCTTT
TRBV6-4	TRBJ2-2	TRBD2	NA	CASSRTSGSTGELFF	TGTGCCAGCAGCCGGACTAGCGGGAGCACCGGGGAGCTGTTTTTT
TRBV11-2	TRBJ2-7	TRBD1	NA	CASSTITGVVYEQYF	TGTGCCAGCAGCACCATTACAGGGGTTGTTTACGAGCAGTACTTC
TRBV29-1	TRBJ1-2	TRBD1	NA	CSVETGTNYGYTF	TGCAGCGTTGAGACAGGGACTAACTATGGCTACACCTTC
TRBV27	TRBJ2-1	TRBD2	NA	CASSLGLATLNEQFF	TGTGCCAGCAGTTTAGGACTAGCCACTCTCAATGAGCAGTTCTTC
TRBV15	TRBJ1-2	TRBD1	NA	CATSSDRGLSWGYTF	TGTGCCACCAGCAGTGACAGGGGGCTATCTTGGGGCTACACCTTC
TRBV4-2	TRBJ1-4	NA	NA	CASSQDPPGEVNEKLFF	TGTGCCAGCAGCCAAGATCCCCCGGGAGAAGTAAATGAAAAACTGTTTTTT
TRBV30	TRBJ2-7	NA	NA	CAWSVLQGNEQYF	TGTGCCTGGAGTGTTCTTCAGGGGAACGAGCAGTACTTC
TRBV21-1	TRBJ1-2	NA	NA	CASSNRTVYGYTF	TGTGCCAGCAGCAACAGGACAGTCTATGGCTACACCTTC
TRBV7-9	TRBJ2-1	TRBD1	few	CASSMGQTNNEQFF	TGTGCCAGCAGCATGGGACAGACCAACAATGAGCAGTTCTTC
TRBV20-1	TRBJ2-7	NA	NA	CSALGDYEQYF	TGCAGTGCTCTAGGGGACTACGAGCAGTACTTC
TRBV9	TRBJ2-1	NA	NA	CASSVDGHPTGNPYNEQFF	TGTGCCAGCAGCGTAGACGGCCACCCCACAGGGAATCCCTACAATGAGCAGTTCTTC
TRBV7-9	TRBJ1-1	TRBD1	once	CASSPDRGAMNTEAFF	TGTGCCAGCAGCCCTGACAGGGGCGCAATGAACACTGAAGCTTTCTTT
TRBV7-2	TRBJ1-5	NA	NA	CASSLRQGNQPQHF	TGTGCCAGCAGCTTACGGCAGGGGAATCAGCCCCAGCATTTT
TRBV28	TRBJ2-3	TRBD2	NA	CASSLWASGREADTQYF	TGTGCCAGCAGTTTATGGGCTAGCGGGAGGGAGGCAGATACGCAGTATTTT
TRBV5-6	TRBJ2-7	TRBD2	NA	CASSPAGGLYEQYF	TGTGCCAGCAGCCCAGCGGGAGGGCTCTACGAGCAGTACTTC
TRBV6-5	TRBJ2-1	NA	once	CASSYSEAGYGDEQFF	TGTGCCAGCAGTTACTCGGAGGCGGGGTACGGCGATGAGCAGTTCTTC
TRBV5-8	TRBJ2-5	TRBD2	NA	CASSLLTSGTRGETQYF	TGTGCCAGCAGCTTGCTCACTAGCGGGACCCGGGGGGAGACCCAGTACTTC
TRBV5-1	TRBJ2-7	NA	NA	CASSLEGGPTYEQYF	TGCGCCAGCAGCTTGGAAGGCGGCCCTACCTACGAGCAGTACTTC
TRBV4-1	TRBJ1-3	NA	few	CASSLVQGNTIYF	TGCGCCAGCAGCCTTGTACAGGGAAACACCATATATTTT
TRBV6-5	TRBJ2-1	NA	NA	CASSYSAGHNEQFF	TGTGCCAGCAGTTACTCGGCAGGGCACAATGAGCAGTTCTTC
TRBV27	TRBJ1-2	NA	NA	CASSLNLGVTYGYTF	TGTGCCAGCAGTTTAAACTTGGGGGTCACCTATGGCTACACCTTC
TRBV18	TRBJ1-3	NA	NA	CASSAGQSSSGNTIYF	TGTGCCAGCTCAGCCGGACAGTCCTCTTCTGGAAACACCATATATTTT
TRBV7-9	TRBJ2-7	NA	NA	CASSFDSDEQYF	TGTGCCAGCAGCTTCGATTCGGACGAGCAGTACTTC
TRBV5-1	TRBJ1-1	NA	NA	CASHGNTEAFF	TGCGCCAGCCACGGGAACACTGAAGCTTTCTTT
TRBV28	TRBJ1-2	TRBD1	NA	CASSSNGQGNYTF	TGTGCCAGCAGTTCAAACGGACAGGGGAACTACACCTTC
TRBV25-1	TRBJ1-5	NA	NA	CASSEGGGQPQHF	TGTGCCAGCAGTGAAGGGGGCGGTCAGCCCCAGCATTTT
TRBV29-1	TRBJ1-3	NA	NA	CSVSGSSGNTIYF	TGCAGCGTGTCAGGGTCCTCTGGAAACACCATATATTTT
TRBV4-2	TRBJ1-2	NA	few	CASSQEQGHGYTF	TGTGCCAGCAGCCAAGAACAGGGACATGGCTACACCTTC
TRBV18	TRBJ1-1	NA	few	CASSRSAGANTEAFF	TGTGCCAGCTCCCGATCGGCAGGGGCGAACACTGAAGCTTTCTTT
TRBV10-2	TRBJ1-2	NA	NA	CASSDVGDFQTYGYTF	TGCGCCAGCAGTGACGTTGGGGACTTCCAGACTTATGGCTACACCTTC
TRBV7-9	TRBJ2-1	NA	NA	CASSFITSQDLQFF	TGTGCCAGCAGCTTTATAACTAGCCAAGATCTGCAGTTCTTC
TRBV18	TRBJ2-2	NA	few	CASSPNRSTGELFF	TGTGCCAGCTCACCAAACAGGAGCACCGGGGAGCTGTTTTTT
TRBV15	TRBJ2-1	TRBD2	NA	CATSRDGLAGVRNEQFF	TGTGCCACCAGCAGAGATGGTTTAGCGGGAGTGAGGAATGAGCAGTTCTTC